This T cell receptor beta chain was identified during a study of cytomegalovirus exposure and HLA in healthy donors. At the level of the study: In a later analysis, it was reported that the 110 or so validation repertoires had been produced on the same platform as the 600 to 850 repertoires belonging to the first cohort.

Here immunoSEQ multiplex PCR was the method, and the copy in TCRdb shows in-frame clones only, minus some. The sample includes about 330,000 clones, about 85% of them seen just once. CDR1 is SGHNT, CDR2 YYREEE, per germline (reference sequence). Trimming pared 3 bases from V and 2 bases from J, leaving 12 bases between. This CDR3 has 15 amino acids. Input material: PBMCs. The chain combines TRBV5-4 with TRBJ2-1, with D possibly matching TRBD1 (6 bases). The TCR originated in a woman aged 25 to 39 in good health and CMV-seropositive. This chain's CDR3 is CASSSLDRPYNEQFF. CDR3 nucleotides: TGTGCCAGCAGCTCGCTGGACAGACCCTACAATGAGCAGTTCTTC.